A single sample gave rise to the 11 T cell receptor beta chains below, sequenced in a study of beta chain features in type 1 diabetes. Since all of the isolated RNA was reverse transcribed, expressed TCRB transcripts were what got sequenced. The data were produced by immunoSEQ multiplex PCR, yet TCRdb's version contains in-frame clones alone and is incomplete. The sample has about 410,000 clones, roughly 13% seen once. The sequencing sample was made of naive CD4+ T cells from blood. Receptor source: a man aged 25-45 years in good health.

This clone was detected only a few times. This sequence joins TRBV19 and TRBJ2-3; D is perhaps TRBD2 (5 bases). The CDR3 extends over 14 amino acids. Germline values: CDR1 LNHDA, CDR2 SQIVND (reference sequence). Trimming removed 3 bases from V and 2 bases from J, with 9 bases in between. CDR3 loop: CASSIRGITDTQYF. CDR3 nucleotide sequence: TGTGCCAGTAGTATTCGAGGGATCACAGATACGCAGTATTTT. Full variable domain (missing parts from reference TRBV19 and TRBJ2-3): DGGITQSPKYLFRKEGQNVTLSCEQNLNHDAMYWYRQDPGQGLRLIYYSQIVNDFQKGDIAEGYSVSREKKESFPLTVTSAQKNPTAFYLCASSIRGITDTQYFGPGTRLTVL.

The chain combines TRBV11-3 with TRBJ2-7; weak D call: TRBD2 (6 bases). This CDR3 contains 13 residues. V gave up 5 bases and J gave up 3 bases, with 11 bases separating them. Germline-derived CDR1 and CDR2 are SGHNT and YENEEA. CDR3 amino acids: CASSAGPGYEQYV. In nucleotides, the CDR3 is TGTGCCAGCAGCGCGGGACCAGGCTACGAGCAGTACGTC.

V and J are TRBV5-8 and TRBJ2-5; D might be TRBD1 (6 bases). The germline gives CDR1 SGHTS, CDR2 YDEGEE. V was clipped by 6 bases and J by 7 bases, with 13 bases between them. The CDR3 runs to 12 residues. The chain's CDR3 is CASNPGVGTQYF. The CDR3 nucleotides read TGTGCCAGCAACCCAGGGGTGGGGACCCAGTACTTC.

This clone has a handful of counts. Other DNA sequences in this specimen translate into the identical CDR3. The chain links TRBV9 to TRBJ2-7, with D perhaps TRBD1 (5 bases). V lost 3 bases to trimming and J lost 7 bases, with 20 bases between them. This CDR3 has 15 amino acids. CDR1 and CDR2 (germline): SGDLS, YYNGEE. The CDR3 DNA reads as TGTGCCAGCAGCGCGAGTAGTCGTCTGGGGCTGGAGCAGTACTTC. Translated, it gives CASSASSRLGLEQYF.

This clone was picked up a small number of times. The genes are TRBV18 and TRBJ2-6; D gene uncertain. CDR1 is KGHSH, CDR2 LQKENI, per germline. The CDR3 runs 14 residues. Trimming took 3 bases from V and 3 from J, leaving 6 bases between them. CDR3 bases: TGTGCCAGCTCACCTGGATTTGGGGCCAACGTCCTGACTTTC. Amino acids: CASSPGFGANVLTF.

This clone was detected only a few times. J is TRBJ2-4 and V is TRBV6-1, with unresolved D. Germline CDR1 MNHNS, CDR2 SASEGT. With 2 bases removed from V and 9 bases from J, the gap between germline ends came to 17 bases. The CDR3 covers 15 residues. The CDR3 sequence: CASSEIPSRHSIQYF. The DNA of the CDR3 is TGTGCCAGCAGTGAAATCCCCTCCAGGCACAGCATTCAGTACTTC.

This clone has only a few counts. The V and J genes are TRBV11-2 and TRBJ2-1; D unresolved. Trimming stripped 2 bases from V and 0 bases from J, with 17 bases between. This CDR3 region has 18 residues. Germline CDR1 and CDR2: SGHAT and FQNNGV. The CDR3 DNA reads as TGTGCCAGCAGCTTAATCCCACCCCCGGGCAGCTCCTACAATGAGCAGTTCTTC. Protein: CASSLIPPPGSSYNEQFF.

The chain is built from TRBV7-8 and TRBJ2-1, with TRBD1 identical over 7 bases. CDR3 length: 17 residues. In germline, CDR1 is SGHVS, CDR2 FQNEAQ. Trimming cost V 3 bases and J 9 bases; bases outside gene matches: 17. CDR3 DNA sequence: TGTGCCAGCAGCTTGGCCTCACAGGGGATTATCGGTAGTGAGCAGTTCTTC. This translates into CASSLASQGIIGSEQFF.

This clone has a handful of counts. This rearrangement joins TRBV11-2 to TRBJ2-1; D is unclear. Per germline, CDR1 SGHAT and CDR2 FQNNGV. V lost 0 bases and J 4 bases, leaving 4 bases between the germline ends. The CDR3 is 13 amino acids. Here the CDR3 DNA reads TGTGCCAGCAGCTTAGAACGGTACAATGAGCAGTTCTTC. Its translation: CASSLERYNEQFF.

To note about this clone: This sample also contains other DNA sequences that code for the same CDR3. The chain couples TRBV5-1 to TRBJ1-1; the D is unclear. This CDR3 has 13 residues. V lost 2 bases and J 1 base, leaving 6 bases between the germline ends. CDR1 and CDR2 (germline): SGHRS, YFSETQ. DNA for the CDR3: TGCGCCAGCAGCTTAGCAGGGAACACTGAAGCTTTCTTT. Its protein is CASSLAGNTEAFF.

The chain has TRBV5-4 and TRBJ2-1; 8 bases align to TRBD2. Germline CDR1 and CDR2: SGHNT and YYREEE (reference sequence). V was pared by 3 bases and J by 4 bases, with 6 bases of the junction left unmatched. The CDR3 contains 15 residues. In DNA, the CDR3 is TGTGCCAGCAGCTACCCGGGACTAGTGTACAATGAGCAGTTCTTC. This translates into CASSYPGLVYNEQFF.